This TCR beta chain was documented in a study of blood T cells in healthy people across ages. A sample-barcoded 5' primer and a J-beta primer mix were used in a second PCR of about 6 to 11 cycles. TCRdb itself ran the 5' RACE reads through MiXCR, one entry per CDR3 protein. Here the sample spans nearly 800,000 distinct CDR3 sequences, about 56% being singletons. Material for sequencing was blood. The clonotype was recovered from a man aged 35-49 years in good health.

CDR3 coding DNA: TGTGCCAGCAGTGGGACAGGGTATCGTCGGGACGAGCAGTACTTC. Amino acid sequence: CASSGTGYRRDEQYF. This sequence joins TRBV5-5 and TRBJ2-5; TRBD1 matches 9 bases. The DNA end lines up better with TRBJ2-7; the J call may be wrong. Germline CDR1 and CDR2: SGHKS and YYEKEE (reference sequence). The CDR3 is 15 amino acids.